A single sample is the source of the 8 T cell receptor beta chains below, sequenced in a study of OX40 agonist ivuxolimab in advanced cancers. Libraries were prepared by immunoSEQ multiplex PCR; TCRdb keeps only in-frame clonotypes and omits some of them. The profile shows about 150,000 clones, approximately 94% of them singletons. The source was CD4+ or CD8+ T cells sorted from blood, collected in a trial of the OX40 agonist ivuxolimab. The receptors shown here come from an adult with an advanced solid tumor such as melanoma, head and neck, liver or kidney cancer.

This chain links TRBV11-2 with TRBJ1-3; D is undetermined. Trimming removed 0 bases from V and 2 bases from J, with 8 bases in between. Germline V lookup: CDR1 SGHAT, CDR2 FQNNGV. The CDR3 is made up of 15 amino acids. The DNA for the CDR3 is TGTGCCAGCAGCTTAGAATCGAGGGCTGGAAACACCATATATTTT. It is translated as CASSLESRAGNTIYF.

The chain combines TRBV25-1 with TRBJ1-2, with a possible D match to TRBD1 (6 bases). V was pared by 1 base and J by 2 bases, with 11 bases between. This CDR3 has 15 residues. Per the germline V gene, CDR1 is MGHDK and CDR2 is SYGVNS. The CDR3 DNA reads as TGTGCCAGCAGTGAATCGACGGGGGCGAACTATGGCTACACCTTC. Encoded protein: CASSESTGANYGYTF.

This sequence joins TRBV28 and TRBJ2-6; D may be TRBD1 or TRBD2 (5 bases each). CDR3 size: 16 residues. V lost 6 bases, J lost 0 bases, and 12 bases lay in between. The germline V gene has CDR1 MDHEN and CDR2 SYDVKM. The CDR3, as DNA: TGTGCCAGCAGGCCCGGGACGACCTCTGGGGCCAACGTCCTGACTTTC. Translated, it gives CASRPGTTSGANVLTF.

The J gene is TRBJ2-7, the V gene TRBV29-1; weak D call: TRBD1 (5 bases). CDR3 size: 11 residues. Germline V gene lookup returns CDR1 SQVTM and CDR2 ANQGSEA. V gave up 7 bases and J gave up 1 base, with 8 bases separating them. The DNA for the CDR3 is TGCAGCGCATCAGGGTCCTACGAGCAGTACTTC. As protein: CSASGSYEQYF.

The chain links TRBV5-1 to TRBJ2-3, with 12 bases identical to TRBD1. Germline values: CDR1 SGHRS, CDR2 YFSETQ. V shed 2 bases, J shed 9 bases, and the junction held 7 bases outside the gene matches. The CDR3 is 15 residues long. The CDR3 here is CASSFGGTGGETQYF. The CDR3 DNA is TGCGCCAGCAGCTTTGGAGGGACAGGGGGCGAGACGCAGTATTTT.

The CDR3 region has the DNA TGTGCCAGCAGCTTCGACAGCTACGAGCAGTACTTC. Translation gives CASSFDSYEQYF. The chain recombines TRBV5-4 with TRBJ2-7, with D possibly being TRBD1 (5 bases). Germline values: CDR1 SGHNT, CDR2 YYREEE (reference sequence). V was shortened by 2 bases and J by 3 bases, with 6 bases between the two germline ends. CDR3 length: 12 residues.

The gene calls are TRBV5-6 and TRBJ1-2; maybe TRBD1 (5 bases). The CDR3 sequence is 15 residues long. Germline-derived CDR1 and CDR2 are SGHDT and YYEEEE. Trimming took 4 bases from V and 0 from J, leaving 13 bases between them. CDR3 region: CASSPGTESNYGYTF. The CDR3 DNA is TGTGCCAGCAGCCCAGGGACCGAATCTAACTATGGCTACACCTTC. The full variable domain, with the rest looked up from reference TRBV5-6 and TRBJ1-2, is DAGVTQSPTHLIKTRGQQVTLRCSPKSGHDTVSWYQQALGQGPQFIFQYYEEEERQRGNFPDRFSGHQFPNYSSELNVNALLLGDSALYLCASSPGTESNYGYTFGSGTRLTVV.

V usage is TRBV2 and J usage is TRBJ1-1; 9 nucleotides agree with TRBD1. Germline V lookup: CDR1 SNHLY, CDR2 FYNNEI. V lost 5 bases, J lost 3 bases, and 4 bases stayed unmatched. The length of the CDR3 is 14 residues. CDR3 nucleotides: TGTGCCAGCAGTAAGGACAGGGGAGACACTGAAGCTTTCTTT. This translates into CASSKDRGDTEAFF.